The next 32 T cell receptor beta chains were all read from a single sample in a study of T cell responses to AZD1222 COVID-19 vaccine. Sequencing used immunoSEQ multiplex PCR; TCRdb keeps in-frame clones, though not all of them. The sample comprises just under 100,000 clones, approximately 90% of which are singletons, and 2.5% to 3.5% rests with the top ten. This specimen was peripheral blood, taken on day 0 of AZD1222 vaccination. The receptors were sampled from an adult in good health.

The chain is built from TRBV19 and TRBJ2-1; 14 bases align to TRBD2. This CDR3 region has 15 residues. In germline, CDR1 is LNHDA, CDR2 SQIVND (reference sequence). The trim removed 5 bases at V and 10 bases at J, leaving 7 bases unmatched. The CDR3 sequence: CASSLTSGGASEQFF. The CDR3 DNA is TGTGCCAGTAGTTTGACTAGCGGGGGGGCGAGCGAGCAGTTCTTC.

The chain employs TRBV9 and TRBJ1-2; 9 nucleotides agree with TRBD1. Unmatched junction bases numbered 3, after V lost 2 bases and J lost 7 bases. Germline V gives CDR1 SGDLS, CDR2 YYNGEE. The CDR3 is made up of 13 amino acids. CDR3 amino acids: CASSVGQGRGYTF. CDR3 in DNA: TGTGCCAGCAGCGTGGGACAGGGTCGTGGCTACACCTTC.

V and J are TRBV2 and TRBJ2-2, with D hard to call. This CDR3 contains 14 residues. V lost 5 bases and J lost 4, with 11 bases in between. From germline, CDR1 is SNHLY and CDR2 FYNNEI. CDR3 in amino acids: CASSLESSTGELFF. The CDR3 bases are TGTGCCAGCAGTCTAGAAAGTAGCACCGGGGAGCTGTTTTTT.

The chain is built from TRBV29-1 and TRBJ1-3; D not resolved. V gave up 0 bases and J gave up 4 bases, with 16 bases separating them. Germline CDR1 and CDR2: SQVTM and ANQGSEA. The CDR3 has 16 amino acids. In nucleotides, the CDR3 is TGCAGCGTTGAAGAAACGAGGACTTTCGGCGGAAACACCATATATTTT. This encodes CSVEETRTFGGNTIYF.

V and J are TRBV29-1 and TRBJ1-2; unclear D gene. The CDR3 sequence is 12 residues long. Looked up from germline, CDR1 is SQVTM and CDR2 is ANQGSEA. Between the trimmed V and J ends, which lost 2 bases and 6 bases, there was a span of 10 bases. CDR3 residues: CSVERQVDGYTF. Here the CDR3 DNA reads TGCAGCGTTGAAAGGCAGGTAGATGGCTACACCTTC.

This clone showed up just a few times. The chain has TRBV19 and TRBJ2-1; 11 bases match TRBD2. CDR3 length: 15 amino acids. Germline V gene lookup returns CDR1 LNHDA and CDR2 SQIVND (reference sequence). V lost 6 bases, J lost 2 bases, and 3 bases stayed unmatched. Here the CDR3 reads CASRELAGAYNEQFF. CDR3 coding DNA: TGTGCCAGTAGGGAACTAGCGGGAGCCTACAATGAGCAGTTCTTC.

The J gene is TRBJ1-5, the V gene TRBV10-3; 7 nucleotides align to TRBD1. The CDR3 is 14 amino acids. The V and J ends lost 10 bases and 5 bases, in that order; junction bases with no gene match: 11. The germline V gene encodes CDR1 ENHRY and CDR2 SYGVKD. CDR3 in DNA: TGTGCCACCCAGGGACAGTCCCCTCATCAGCCCCAGCATTTT. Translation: CATQGQSPHQPQHF.

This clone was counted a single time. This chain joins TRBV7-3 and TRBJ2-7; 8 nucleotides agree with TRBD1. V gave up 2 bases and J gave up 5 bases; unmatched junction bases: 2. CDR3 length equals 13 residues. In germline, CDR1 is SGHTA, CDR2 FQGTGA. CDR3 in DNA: TGTGCCAGCAGCTTAGACAGGGGCCACGAGCAGTACTTC. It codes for CASSLDRGHEQYF.

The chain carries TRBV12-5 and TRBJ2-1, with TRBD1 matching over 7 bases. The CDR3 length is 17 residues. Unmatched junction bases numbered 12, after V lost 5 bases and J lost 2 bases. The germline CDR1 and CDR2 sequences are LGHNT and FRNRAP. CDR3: CASGPRRGTVAYNEQFF. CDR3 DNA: TGTGCTAGTGGTCCGAGGCGTGGGACAGTGGCCTACAATGAGCAGTTCTTC.

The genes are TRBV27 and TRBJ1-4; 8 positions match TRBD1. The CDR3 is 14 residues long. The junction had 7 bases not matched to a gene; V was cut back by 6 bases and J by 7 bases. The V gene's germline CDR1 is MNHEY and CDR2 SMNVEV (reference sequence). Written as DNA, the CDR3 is TGTGCCAGCAGGGAACAGGGGGTAGGTGAAAAACTGTTTTTT. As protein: CASREQGVGEKLFF.

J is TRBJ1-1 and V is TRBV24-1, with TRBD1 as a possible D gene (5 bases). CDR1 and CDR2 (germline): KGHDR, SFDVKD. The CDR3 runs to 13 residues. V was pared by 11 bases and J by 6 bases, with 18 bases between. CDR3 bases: TGTGCCATCGCTAGTCGGGGGGTTTCTGAAGCTTTCTTT. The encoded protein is CAIASRGVSEAFF.

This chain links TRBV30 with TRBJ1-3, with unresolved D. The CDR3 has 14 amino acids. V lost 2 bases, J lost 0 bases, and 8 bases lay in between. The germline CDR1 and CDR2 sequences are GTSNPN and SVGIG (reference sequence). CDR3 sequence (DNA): TGTGCCTGGAGTTATGGTGTCTCTGGAAACACCATATATTTT. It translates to CAWSYGVSGNTIYF.

The CDR3 sequence: CASSERTDTQYF. The DNA of the CDR3 is TGTGCCAGCAGTGAACGGACAGATACGCAGTATTTT. This chain uses TRBV2 with TRBJ2-3; D is uncertain. Germline CDR1 reads SNHLY; CDR2 reads FYNNEI. V gave up 2 bases and J gave up 3 bases, with 3 bases separating them. This CDR3 is 12 amino acids long.

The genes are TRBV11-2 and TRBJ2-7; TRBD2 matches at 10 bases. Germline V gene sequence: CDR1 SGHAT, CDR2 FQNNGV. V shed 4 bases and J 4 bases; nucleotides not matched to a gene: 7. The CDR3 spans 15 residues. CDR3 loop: CASSSPTSGVYEQYF. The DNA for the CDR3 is TGTGCCAGCAGCTCGCCAACTAGCGGGGTTTACGAGCAGTACTTC.

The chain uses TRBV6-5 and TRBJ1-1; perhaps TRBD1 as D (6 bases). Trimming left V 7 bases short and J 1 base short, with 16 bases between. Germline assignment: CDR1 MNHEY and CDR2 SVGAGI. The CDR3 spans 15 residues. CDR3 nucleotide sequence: TGTGCCAGCATCCAACCCAGGGGAACGAACACTGAAGCTTTCTTT. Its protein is CASIQPRGTNTEAFF.

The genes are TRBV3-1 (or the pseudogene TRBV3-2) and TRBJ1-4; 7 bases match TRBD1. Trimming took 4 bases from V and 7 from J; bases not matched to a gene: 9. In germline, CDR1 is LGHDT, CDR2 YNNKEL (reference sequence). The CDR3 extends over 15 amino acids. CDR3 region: CASSPRGDSGEKLFF. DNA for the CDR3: TGTGCCAGCAGCCCCCGAGGGGACAGCGGTGAAAAACTGTTTTTT.

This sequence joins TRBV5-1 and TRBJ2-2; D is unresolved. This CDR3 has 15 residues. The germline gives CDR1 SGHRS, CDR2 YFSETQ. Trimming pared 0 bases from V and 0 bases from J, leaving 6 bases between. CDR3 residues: CASSLGVPNTGELFF. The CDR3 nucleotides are TGCGCCAGCAGCTTGGGCGTCCCGAACACCGGGGAGCTGTTTTTT.

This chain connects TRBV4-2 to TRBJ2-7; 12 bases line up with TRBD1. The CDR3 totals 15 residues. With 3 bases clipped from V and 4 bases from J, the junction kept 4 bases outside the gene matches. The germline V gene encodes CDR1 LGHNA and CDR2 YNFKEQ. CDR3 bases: TGTGCCAGCAGCCAGGGACAGGGGGCGCAGTACGAGCAGTACTTC. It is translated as CASSQGQGAQYEQYF.

CDR3 residues: CASGTPSKRHNEQFF. Here the CDR3 DNA reads TGTGCCAGTGGGACACCCTCCAAGAGGCACAATGAGCAGTTCTTC. The V and J genes are TRBV7-8 and TRBJ2-1, with a possible D match to TRBD1 (6 bases). The CDR3 totals 15 residues. The germline V gene encodes CDR1 SGHVS and CDR2 FQNEAQ. The V end lost 9 bases, the J end lost 5 bases, and 20 bases lay between the germline ends. The variable domain in full, with the rest retrieved from reference TRBV7-8 and TRBJ2-1, is GAGVSQSPRYKVAKRGQDVALRCDPISGHVSLFWYQQALGQGPEFLTYFQNEAQLDKSGLPSDRFFAERPEGSVSTLKIQRTQQEDSAVYLCASGTPSKRHNEQFFGPGTRLTVL.

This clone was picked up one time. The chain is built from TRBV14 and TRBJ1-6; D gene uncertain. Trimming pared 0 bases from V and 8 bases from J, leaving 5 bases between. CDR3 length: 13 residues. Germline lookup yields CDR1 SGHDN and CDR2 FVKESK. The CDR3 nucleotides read TGTGCCAGCAGCCAAGATCCCTATTCACCCCTCCACTTT. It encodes CASSQDPYSPLHF.

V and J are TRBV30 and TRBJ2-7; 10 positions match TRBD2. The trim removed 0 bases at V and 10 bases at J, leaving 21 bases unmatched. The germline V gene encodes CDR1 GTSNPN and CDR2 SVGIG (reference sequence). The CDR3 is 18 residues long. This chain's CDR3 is CAWSVPGPSSSGGRPQYF. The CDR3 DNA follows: TGTGCCTGGAGTGTTCCGGGGCCTAGTTCTAGCGGGGGCCGTCCTCAGTACTTC.

CDR3 residues: CASSPSLTPGIPPLHF. CDR3 nucleotide sequence: TGTGCCAGCAGCCCCAGTTTGACCCCCGGGATACCACCCCTCCACTTT. The J gene is TRBJ1-6, the V gene TRBV3-1 (or the pseudogene TRBV3-2); no clear D gene. The V end lost 4 bases, the J end lost 11 bases, and 21 bases lay between the germline ends. CDR1 and CDR2 (germline): LGHDT, YNNKEL (reference sequence). This CDR3 is built from 16 residues.

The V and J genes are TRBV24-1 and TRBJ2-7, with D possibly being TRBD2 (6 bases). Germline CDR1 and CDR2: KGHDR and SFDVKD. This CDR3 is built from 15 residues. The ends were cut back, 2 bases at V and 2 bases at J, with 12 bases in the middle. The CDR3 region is CATSDSWDFTYEQYF. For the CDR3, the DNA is TGTGCCACCAGTGATTCCTGGGACTTTACCTACGAGCAGTACTTC.

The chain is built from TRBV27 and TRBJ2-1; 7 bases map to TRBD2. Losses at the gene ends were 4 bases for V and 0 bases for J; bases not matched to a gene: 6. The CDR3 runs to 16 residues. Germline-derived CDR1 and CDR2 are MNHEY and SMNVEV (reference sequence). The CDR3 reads CASSSTKRGSYNEQFF. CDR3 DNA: TGTGCCAGCAGTTCGACCAAGCGGGGCTCCTACAATGAGCAGTTCTTC.

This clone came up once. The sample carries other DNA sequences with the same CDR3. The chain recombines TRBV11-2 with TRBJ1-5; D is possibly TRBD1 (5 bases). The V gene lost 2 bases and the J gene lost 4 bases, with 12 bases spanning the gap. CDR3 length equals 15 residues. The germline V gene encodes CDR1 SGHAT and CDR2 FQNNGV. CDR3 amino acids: CASSLSGTGNQPQHF. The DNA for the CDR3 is TGTGCCAGCAGCTTATCAGGGACGGGGAATCAGCCCCAGCATTTT.

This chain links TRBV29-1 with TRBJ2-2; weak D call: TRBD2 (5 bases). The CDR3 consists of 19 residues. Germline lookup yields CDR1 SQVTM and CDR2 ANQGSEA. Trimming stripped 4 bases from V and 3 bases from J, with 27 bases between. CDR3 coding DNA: TGCAGCGTTGTAATCTCTTGGACCGCGGGCAGTCGGGACACCGGGGAGCTGTTTTTT. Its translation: CSVVISWTAGSRDTGELFF.

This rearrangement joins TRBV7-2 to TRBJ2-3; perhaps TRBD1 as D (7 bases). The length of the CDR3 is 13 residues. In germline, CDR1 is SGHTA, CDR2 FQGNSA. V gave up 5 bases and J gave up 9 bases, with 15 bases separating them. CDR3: CASSHPGGRTQYF. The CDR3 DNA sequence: TGTGCCAGCAGCCACCCAGGGGGGAGAACGCAGTATTTT.

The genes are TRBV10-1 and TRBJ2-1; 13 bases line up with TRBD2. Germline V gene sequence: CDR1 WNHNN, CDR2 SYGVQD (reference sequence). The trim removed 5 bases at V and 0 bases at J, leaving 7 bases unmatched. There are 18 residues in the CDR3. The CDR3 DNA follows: TGCGCCAGCAGTCAGGGACTAGCGGGGCCCAACTCCTACAATGAGCAGTTCTTC. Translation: CASSQGLAGPNSYNEQFF.

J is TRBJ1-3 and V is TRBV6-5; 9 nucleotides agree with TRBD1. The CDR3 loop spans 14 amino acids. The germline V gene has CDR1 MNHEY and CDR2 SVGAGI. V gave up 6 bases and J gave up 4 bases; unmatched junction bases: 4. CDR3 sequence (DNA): TGTGCCAGCAGCCTCGGGACAGGGGGAAACACCATATATTTT. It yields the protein CASSLGTGGNTIYF.

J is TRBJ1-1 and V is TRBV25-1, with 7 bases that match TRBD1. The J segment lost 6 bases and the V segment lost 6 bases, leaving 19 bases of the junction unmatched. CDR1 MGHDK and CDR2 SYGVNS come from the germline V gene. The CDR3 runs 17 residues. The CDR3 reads CASRGGGGLAQWAEAFF. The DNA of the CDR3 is TGTGCCAGCAGGGGTGGAGGGGGCCTCGCTCAATGGGCTGAAGCTTTCTTT.

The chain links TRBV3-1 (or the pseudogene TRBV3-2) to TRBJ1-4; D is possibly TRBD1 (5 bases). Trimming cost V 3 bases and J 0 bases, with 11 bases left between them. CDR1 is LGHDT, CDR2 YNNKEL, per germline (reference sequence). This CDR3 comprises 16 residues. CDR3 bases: TGTGCCAGCAGCCACACAGGTCCCCCAACTAATGAAAAACTGTTTTTT. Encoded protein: CASSHTGPPTNEKLFF.

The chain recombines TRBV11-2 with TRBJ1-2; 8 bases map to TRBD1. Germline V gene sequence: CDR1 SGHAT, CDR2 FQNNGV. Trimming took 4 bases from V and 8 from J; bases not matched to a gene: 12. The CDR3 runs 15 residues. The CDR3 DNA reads TGTGCCAGCAGCTCCAGCCTTACAGGGGGTGAGGGCTACACCTTC. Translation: CASSSSLTGGEGYTF.